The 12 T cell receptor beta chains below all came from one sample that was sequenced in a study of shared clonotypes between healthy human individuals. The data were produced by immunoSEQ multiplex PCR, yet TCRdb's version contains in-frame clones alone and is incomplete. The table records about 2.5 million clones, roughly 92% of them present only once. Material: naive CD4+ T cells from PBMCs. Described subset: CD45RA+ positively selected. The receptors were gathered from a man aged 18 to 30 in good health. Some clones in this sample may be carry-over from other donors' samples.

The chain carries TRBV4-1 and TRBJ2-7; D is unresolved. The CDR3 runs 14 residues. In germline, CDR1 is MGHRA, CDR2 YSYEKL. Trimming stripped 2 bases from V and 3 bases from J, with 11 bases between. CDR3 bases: TGCGCCAGCAGCCAACCCCGTCACAGCTACGAGCAGTACTTC. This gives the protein CASSQPRHSYEQYF.

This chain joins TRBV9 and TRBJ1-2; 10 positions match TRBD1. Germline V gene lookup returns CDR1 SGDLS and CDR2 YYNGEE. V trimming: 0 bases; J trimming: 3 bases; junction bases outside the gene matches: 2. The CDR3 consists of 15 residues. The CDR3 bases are TGTGCCAGCAGCGTAGAGGGGACAGGGGACTATGGCTACACCTTC. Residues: CASSVEGTGDYGYTF. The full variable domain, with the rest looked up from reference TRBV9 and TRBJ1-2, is DSGVTQTPKHLITATGQRVTLRCSPRSGDLSVYWYQQSLDQGLQFLIQYYNGEERAKGNILERFSAQQFPDLHSELNLSSLELGDSALYFCASSVEGTGDYGYTFGSGTRLTVV.

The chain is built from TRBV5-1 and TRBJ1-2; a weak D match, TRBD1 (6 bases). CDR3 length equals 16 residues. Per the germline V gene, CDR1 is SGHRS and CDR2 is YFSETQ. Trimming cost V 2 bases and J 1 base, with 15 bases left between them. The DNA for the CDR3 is TGCGCCAGCAGCTTCAACTTAGACAGGTTTAACTATGGCTACACCTTC. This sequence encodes CASSFNLDRFNYGYTF.

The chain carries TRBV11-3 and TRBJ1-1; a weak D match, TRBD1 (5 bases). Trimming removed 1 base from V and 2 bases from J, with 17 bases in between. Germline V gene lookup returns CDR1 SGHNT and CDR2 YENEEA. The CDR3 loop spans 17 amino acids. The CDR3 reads CASSLGARGEINTEAFF. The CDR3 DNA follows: TGTGCCAGCAGCTTAGGGGCGAGAGGGGAGATTAACACTGAAGCTTTCTTT.

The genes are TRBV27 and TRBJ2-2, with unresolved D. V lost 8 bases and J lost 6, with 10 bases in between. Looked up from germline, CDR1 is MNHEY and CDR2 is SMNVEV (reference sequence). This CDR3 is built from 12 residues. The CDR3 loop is CASGSLPGELFF. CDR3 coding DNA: TGTGCCAGCGGAAGCCTCCCCGGGGAGCTGTTTTTT.

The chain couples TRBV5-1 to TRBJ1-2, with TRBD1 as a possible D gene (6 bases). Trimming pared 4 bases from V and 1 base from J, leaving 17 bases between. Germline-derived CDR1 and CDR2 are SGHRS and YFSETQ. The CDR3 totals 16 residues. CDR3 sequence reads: CASSPSEGGFNYGYTF. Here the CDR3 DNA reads TGCGCCAGCAGCCCATCCGAAGGGGGTTTTAACTATGGCTACACCTTC.

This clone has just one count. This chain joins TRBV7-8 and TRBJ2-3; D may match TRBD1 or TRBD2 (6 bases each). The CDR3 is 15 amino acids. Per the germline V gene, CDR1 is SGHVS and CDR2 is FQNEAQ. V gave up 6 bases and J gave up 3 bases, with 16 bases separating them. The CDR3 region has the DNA TGTGCCAGCAGGGGGGGCAGGGTTGGAACAGATACGCAGTATTTT. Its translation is CASRGGRVGTDTQYF.

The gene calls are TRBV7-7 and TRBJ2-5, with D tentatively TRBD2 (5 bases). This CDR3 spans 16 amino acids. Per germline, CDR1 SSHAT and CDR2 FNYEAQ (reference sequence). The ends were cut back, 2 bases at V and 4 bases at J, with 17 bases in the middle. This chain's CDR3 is CASSLMRAGMGETQYF. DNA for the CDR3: TGTGCCAGCAGCTTAATGCGGGCGGGTATGGGAGAGACCCAGTACTTC.

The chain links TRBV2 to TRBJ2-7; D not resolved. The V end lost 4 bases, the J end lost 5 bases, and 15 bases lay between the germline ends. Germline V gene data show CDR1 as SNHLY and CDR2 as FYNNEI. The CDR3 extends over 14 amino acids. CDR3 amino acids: CASSAVVESNEQYF. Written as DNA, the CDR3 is TGTGCCAGCAGTGCCGTGGTCGAGAGTAACGAGCAGTACTTC.

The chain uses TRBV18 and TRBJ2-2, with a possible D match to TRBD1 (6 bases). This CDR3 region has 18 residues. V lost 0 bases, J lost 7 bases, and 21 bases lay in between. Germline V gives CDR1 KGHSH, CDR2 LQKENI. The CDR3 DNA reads TGTGCCAGCTCACCACCGCATCGTTACAGGGCAGGTGGCGGGGAGCTGTTTTTT. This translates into CASSPPHRYRAGGGELFF. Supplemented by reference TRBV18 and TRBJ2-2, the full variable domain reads NAGVMQNPRHLVRRRGQEARLRCSPMKGHSHVYWYRQLPEEGLKFMVYLQKENIIDESGMPKERFSAEFPKEGPSILRIQQVVRGDSAAYFCASSPPHRYRAGGGELFFGEGSRLTVL.

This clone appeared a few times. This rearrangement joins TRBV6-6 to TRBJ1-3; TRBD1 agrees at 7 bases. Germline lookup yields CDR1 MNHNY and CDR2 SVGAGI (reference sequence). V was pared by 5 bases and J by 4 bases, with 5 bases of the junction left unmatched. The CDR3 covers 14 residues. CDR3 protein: CASSPQGQGNTIYF. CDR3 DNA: TGTGCCAGCAGTCCACAGGGGCAAGGAAACACCATATATTTT.

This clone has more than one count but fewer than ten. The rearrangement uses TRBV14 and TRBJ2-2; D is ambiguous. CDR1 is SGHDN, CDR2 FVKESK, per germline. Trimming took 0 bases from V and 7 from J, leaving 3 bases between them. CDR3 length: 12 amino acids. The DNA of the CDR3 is TGTGCCAGCAGCCAAGATTACGGGGAGCTGTTTTTT. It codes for CASSQDYGELFF.